Below, 6 T cell receptor beta chains from the same sample are listed, as sequenced in a study of molecular identifiers for immune sequencing clone quantification. TCRdb fed the PCR reads into MiXCR, producing one record per CDR3 protein. The repertoire holds approximately 93,000 distinct CDR3 sequences, with 20% to 30% as singletons. The specimen was naive CD8+ T cells from blood, with Jurkat cell RNA spiked in. Subset: FACS-sorted CD8+CD4-CCR7+CD45RA+ naive T cells. These receptor sequences come from a human donor in good health. Some libraries in this study had Jurkat cell RNA spiked in.

This clonotype was detected a few times. This rearrangement joins TRBV13 to TRBJ1-2; 10 nucleotides agree with TRBD1. This CDR3 has 14 residues. With 5 bases clipped from V and 4 bases from J, the junction kept 4 bases outside the gene matches. Germline V gives CDR1 PRHDT, CDR2 FYEKMQ (reference sequence). In DNA form, the CDR3 reads TGTGCCAGCAGCCTCGACAGGGGGCTCTATGGCTACACCTTC. Its translation is CASSLDRGLYGYTF. Based on the CDR3 plus reference TRBV13 and TRBJ1-2, the full variable domain is AAGVIQSPRHLIKEKRETATLKCYPIPRHDTVYWYQQGPGQDPQFLISFYEKMQSDKGSIPDRFSAQQFSDYHSELNMSSLELGDSALYFCASSLDRGLYGYTFGSGTRLTVV.

The chain has TRBV5-6 and TRBJ2-7, with 9 bases lining up with TRBD2. This CDR3 is 15 amino acids long. Looked up from germline, CDR1 is SGHDT and CDR2 is YYEEEE. Unmatched junction bases numbered 7, after V lost 4 bases and J lost 2 bases. The CDR3 reads CASSLGLACAYEQYF. For the CDR3, the DNA is TGTGCCAGCAGCCTCGGACTAGCGTGTGCCTACGAGCAGTACTTC.

This clonotype was detected many times. The chain combines TRBV20-1 with TRBJ1-6; unclear D gene. Germline CDR1 and CDR2: DFQATT and SNEGSKA (reference sequence). V was clipped by 6 bases and J by 6 bases, with 12 bases between them. The CDR3 length is 13 residues. The CDR3 protein is CSAPGIINSPLHF. CDR3 nucleotide sequence: TGCAGTGCCCCGGGCATAATTAATTCACCCCTCCACTTT.

The chain has TRBV5-6 and TRBJ2-1; D is undetermined. The CDR3 extends over 13 amino acids. Germline CDR1 and CDR2: SGHDT and YYEEEE. The V end lost 1 base, the J end lost 4 bases, and 6 bases lay between the germline ends. In DNA form, the CDR3 reads TGTGCCAGCAGCTTGTGGCCTTACAATGAGCAGTTCTTC. Protein sequence: CASSLWPYNEQFF.

V gene TRBV30 combines with J gene TRBJ2-7; D is uncertain. CDR1 and CDR2 (germline): GTSNPN, SVGIG (reference sequence). The CDR3 runs 12 residues. V lost 5 bases, J lost 4 bases, and 12 bases lay in between. The CDR3 here is CAWSSPYYEQYF. CDR3 DNA sequence: TGTGCCTGGTCGTCTCCGTATTACGAGCAGTACTTC.

In its sample, this clonotype was seen many times. The chain joins TRBV3-1 to TRBJ1-3; D remains unclear. The CDR3 covers 15 residues. Per the germline V gene, CDR1 is LGHDT and CDR2 is YNNKEL (reference sequence). V was shortened by 3 bases and J by 1 base, with 10 bases between the two germline ends. CDR3 sequence reads: CASSQETSSGNTIYF. Here the CDR3 DNA reads TGTGCCAGCAGCCAGGAGACAAGTTCTGGAAACACCATATATTTT.